One sample yielded the 28 T cell receptor beta chains listed below, sequenced in a study of T cell responses to AZD1222 COVID-19 vaccine. Sequencing used immunoSEQ multiplex PCR; TCRdb keeps in-frame clones, though not all of them. The sample carries a few hundred thousand clones, over 85% recorded once. Sequencing used peripheral blood, obtained on day 0 of AZD1222 vaccination. The source is an adult in good health.

The chain couples TRBV6-1 to TRBJ2-3, with 8 positions matching TRBD2. Germline lookup yields CDR1 MNHNS and CDR2 SASEGT. V dropped 2 bases and J dropped 6; count of bases not matched to a gene: 13. CDR3 length equals 17 residues. The CDR3 spells CASSELVAGGVGDTQYF. The CDR3 nucleotides read TGTGCCAGCAGTGAATTGGTGGCGGGAGGCGTGGGGGATACGCAGTATTTT.

The chain recombines TRBV18 with TRBJ2-7; 9 nucleotides line up with TRBD1. The CDR3 extends over 14 amino acids. J gave up 7 bases and V 1 base, and 5 bases lay outside the gene matches. Germline assignment: CDR1 KGHSH and CDR2 LQKENI. The DNA for the CDR3 is TGTGCCAGCTCACCACGTACAGGGGGCGAGGAGCAGTACTTC. It encodes CASSPRTGGEEQYF. Supplemented by reference TRBV18 and TRBJ2-7, the full variable domain reads NAGVMQNPRHLVRRRGQEARLRCSPMKGHSHVYWYRQLPEEGLKFMVYLQKENIIDESGMPKERFSAEFPKEGPSILRIQQVVRGDSAAYFCASSPRTGGEEQYFGPGTRLTVT.

The chain recombines TRBV12-3 or TRBV12-4 with TRBJ2-1; unclear D gene. The length of the CDR3 is 13 residues. Trimming took 3 bases from V and 7 from J, leaving 10 bases between them. The CDR3 loop is CASSFRWANEQFF. As DNA, the CDR3 is TGTGCCAGCAGTTTCCGATGGGCTAATGAGCAGTTCTTC.

This rearrangement joins TRBV9 to TRBJ2-3; 7 nucleotides align to TRBD2. V shed 4 bases, J shed 10 bases, and the junction held 12 bases outside the gene matches. This CDR3 contains 14 residues. Germline-derived CDR1 and CDR2 are SGDLS and YYNGEE. The CDR3 DNA reads as TGTGCCAGCAGCTCCCAGGCGTCTAGCGGAGCGCAGTATTTT. It encodes CASSSQASSGAQYF.

V gene TRBV2 combines with J gene TRBJ1-2; D possibly corresponds to TRBD1 (6 bases). From germline, CDR1 is SNHLY and CDR2 FYNNEI. The CDR3 is 14 residues long. The V end was cut by 6 bases, the J end by 0 bases, with 11 bases between. In DNA, the CDR3 is TGTGCCAGCAGGGGGGCGGTCACTAACTATGGCTACACCTTC. This gives the protein CASRGAVTNYGYTF.

This clone was observed a single time. The chain links TRBV30 to TRBJ2-5; D remains unclear. The V gene's germline CDR1 is GTSNPN and CDR2 SVGIG (reference sequence). Trimming took off 3 bases at V and 4 bases at J, with 9 bases between the two ends. The CDR3 totals 12 residues. CDR3 in DNA: TGTGCCTGGAGGGTGATTTTAGAGACCCAGTACTTC. It encodes CAWRVILETQYF.

The chain links TRBV11-2 to TRBJ2-1, with 8 nucleotides matching TRBD2. J lost 0 bases, V lost 7 bases, and 14 bases had no gene match. Germline CDR1 is SGHAT and CDR2 is FQNNGV. The CDR3 extends over 18 amino acids. Here the CDR3 reads CASTPRVAGISSYNEQFF. In DNA, the CDR3 is TGTGCCAGCACCCCCCGAGTAGCGGGGATTAGCTCCTACAATGAGCAGTTCTTC.

The chain links TRBV4-3 to TRBJ1-1, with D hard to call. Trimming shortened V by 0 bases and J by 5 bases, and 7 bases separated the two germline ends. CDR3 length equals 13 residues. Germline-derived CDR1 and CDR2 are LGHNA and YSLEER. The DNA for the CDR3 is TGCGCCAGCAGCCAAGATGTAGGGACTGAAGCTTTCTTT. Translation: CASSQDVGTEAFF.

V usage is TRBV4-2 and J usage is TRBJ2-6; possibly TRBD1 for D (5 bases). V gave up 1 base and J gave up 2 bases, with 12 bases separating them. Germline V lookup: CDR1 LGHNA, CDR2 YNFKEQ. The length of the CDR3 is 17 residues. The CDR3 sequence is CASSQGQNLAGANVLTF. The CDR3 nucleotides read TGTGCCAGCAGCCAAGGACAGAATTTAGCTGGGGCCAACGTCCTGACTTTC.

This chain uses TRBV5-1 with TRBJ2-3; D is unclear. CDR3 length equals 12 residues. V dropped 9 bases and J dropped 5 bases, with 13 bases sitting between them. CDR1 SGHRS and CDR2 YFSETQ come from the germline V gene. In DNA form, the CDR3 reads TGCGCCACCTATATATCTCGAGATACGCAGTATTTT. Residues: CATYISRDTQYF.

The chain is built from TRBV18 and TRBJ2-1; TRBD2 matches at 9 bases. The ends lost 7 bases at V and 4 bases at J; junction bases unmatched: 8. Per the germline V gene, CDR1 is KGHSH and CDR2 is LQKENI. The CDR3 loop spans 15 amino acids. The CDR3: CASWGSGRPYNEQFF. The CDR3 nucleotides are TGTGCCAGCTGGGGTAGCGGGAGACCGTACAATGAGCAGTTCTTC. Looking up the rest from reference TRBV18 and TRBJ2-1 gives the full variable domain: NAGVMQNPRHLVRRRGQEARLRCSPMKGHSHVYWYRQLPEEGLKFMVYLQKENIIDESGMPKERFSAEFPKEGPSILRIQQVVRGDSAAYFCASWGSGRPYNEQFFGPGTRLTVL.

This clone was picked up one time. V is TRBV3-1 (or the pseudogene TRBV3-2) and J is TRBJ1-2; D possibly corresponds to TRBD1 (5 bases). V was trimmed by 3 bases and J by 6 bases, leaving 17 bases between them. The germline V gene encodes CDR1 LGHDT and CDR2 YNNKEL (reference sequence). CDR3 length: 15 residues. CDR3: CASSHPLGGWDGYTF. In DNA form, the CDR3 reads TGTGCCAGCAGCCATCCCCTTGGGGGGTGGGATGGCTACACCTTC.

This chain connects TRBV6-5 to TRBJ2-7, with 8 bases fitting TRBD1. The CDR3 loop spans 15 amino acids. Looked up from germline, CDR1 is MNHEY and CDR2 is SVGAGI. With 7 bases clipped from V and 7 bases from J, the junction kept 15 bases outside the gene matches. The CDR3 loop is CASTDLKRRGQEQYF. The CDR3 nucleotides are TGTGCCAGCACCGACCTCAAGCGCAGGGGGCAAGAGCAGTACTTC.

The V and J genes are TRBV19 and TRBJ1-5; perhaps TRBD1 as D (6 bases). CDR1 and CDR2 from the germline V gene are LNHDA and SQIVND (reference sequence). Trimming cost V 8 bases and J 4 bases, with 12 bases left between them. The length of the CDR3 is 13 residues. This CDR3 reads CASSGGGNQPQHF. CDR3 nucleotide sequence: TGTGCCAGTTCCGGAGGGGGGAATCAGCCCCAGCATTTT.

V is TRBV5-1 and J is TRBJ1-6; no reliable D call. CDR1 SGHRS and CDR2 YFSETQ come from the germline V gene. V gave up 4 bases and J gave up 7 bases, with 15 bases separating them. The length of the CDR3 is 15 residues. The CDR3 DNA follows: TGCGCCAGCAGCCTTGCCGAGACTGGGAATTCACCCCTCCACTTT. It translates to CASSLAETGNSPLHF.

This clone was seen only once. V usage is TRBV5-1 and J usage is TRBJ1-2, with 11 bases identical to TRBD1. Germline V lookup: CDR1 SGHRS, CDR2 YFSETQ. This CDR3 contains 19 residues. Unmatched junction bases numbered 10, after V lost 0 bases and J lost 0 bases. For the CDR3, the DNA is TGCGCCAGCAGCTTGGCCACTTGGGACAGGGGGAAATCTAACTATGGCTACACCTTC. This translates into CASSLATWDRGKSNYGYTF.

The J gene is TRBJ2-7, the V gene TRBV11-2, with 12 bases that match TRBD1. The CDR3 is made up of 14 amino acids. Germline assignment: CDR1 SGHAT and CDR2 FQNNGV. Unmatched junction bases numbered 0, after V lost 4 bases and J lost 2 bases. The CDR3 DNA sequence: TGTGCCAGCAGCTGGGACAGGGGGCCCTACGAGCAGTACTTC. Amino acids: CASSWDRGPYEQYF.

The chain is built from TRBV6-6 and TRBJ1-5; D possibly corresponds to TRBD1 (5 bases). Germline values: CDR1 MNHNY, CDR2 SVGAGI (reference sequence). Trimming cost V 6 bases and J 6 bases, with 12 bases left between them. The CDR3 totals 13 residues. CDR3 loop: CASSARESQPQHF. As DNA, the CDR3 is TGTGCCAGCAGCGCCAGGGAGTCTCAGCCCCAGCATTTT.

The V call is TRBV7-9, the J call TRBJ1-2; 10 nucleotides agree with TRBD1. CDR3 length equals 13 residues. With V trimmed by 3 bases and J by 5 bases, 0 bases remained unmatched. Germline V lookup: CDR1 SEHNR, CDR2 FQNEAQ (reference sequence). Here the CDR3 reads CASSLGQGYGYTF. The CDR3 region has the DNA TGTGCCAGCAGCTTGGGACAGGGGTATGGCTACACCTTC.

V and J are TRBV13 and TRBJ1-5, with TRBD1 matching over 8 bases. This CDR3 is 17 amino acids long. The ends lost 0 bases at V and 0 bases at J; junction bases unmatched: 4. The germline V gene has CDR1 PRHDT and CDR2 FYEKMQ (reference sequence). CDR3 DNA: TGTGCCAGCAGCTTAGGGGGGACAGGCTTTAGCAATCAGCCCCAGCATTTT. It yields the protein CASSLGGTGFSNQPQHF.

CDR3 DNA: TGTGCCAGCAGCCTGTCATCTATGGATGAAAAACTGTTTTTT. This sequence encodes CASSLSSMDEKLFF. This rearrangement joins TRBV3-1 (or the pseudogene TRBV3-2) to TRBJ1-4; no definite D call. CDR1 and CDR2 from the germline V gene are LGHDT and YNNKEL (reference sequence). V shed 4 bases and J shed 6 bases, with 12 bases lying between them. The CDR3 has 14 amino acids.

The chain recombines TRBV28 with TRBJ1-4, with 7 bases matching TRBD1. This CDR3 region has 14 residues. Trimming removed 2 bases from V and 7 bases from J; junction bases left unmatched: 4. Germline values: CDR1 MDHEN, CDR2 SYDVKM. CDR3 residues: CASSLGDRSEKLFF. The DNA of the CDR3 is TGTGCCAGCAGTTTAGGGGACAGATCTGAAAAACTGTTTTTT.

With respect to this clone: The junction departs from the called germline gene at one end, perhaps through a read error. CDR3 in DNA: TGCGCCAGCAGAGGACAAGTCCACCCCCCAGTCCCTCAAGTTCCTTTC. Translating gives CASRGQVHPPVPQVPF. V usage is TRBV10-1 and J usage is TRBJ2-7, with D possibly TRBD1 on 5 matching bases. The CDR3 runs 16 residues. The V gene's germline CDR1 is WNHNN and CDR2 SYGVQD (reference sequence).

This chain connects TRBV19 to TRBJ1-4; the D gene is possibly TRBD1 (5 bases). The germline CDR1 and CDR2 sequences are LNHDA and SQIVND (reference sequence). The CDR3 extends over 13 amino acids. Deletions cut 4 bases from V and 10 bases from J, with 13 bases between. The CDR3 DNA follows: TGTGCCAGTAGTACTACCAAAACAGGAAAACTGTTTTTT. Amino acid sequence: CASSTTKTGKLFF.

V usage is TRBV2 and J usage is TRBJ2-5, with D unresolved. This CDR3 spans 12 amino acids. The germline gives CDR1 SNHLY, CDR2 FYNNEI. The V gene lost 7 bases and the J gene lost 5 bases, with 11 bases spanning the gap. CDR3 nucleotides: TGTGCCAGCAAGAGAGCCGGGGAGACCCAGTACTTC. It is translated as CASKRAGETQYF.

This clone was counted between two and nine times. V gene TRBV6-2 or TRBV6-3 combines with J gene TRBJ2-1, with 11 bases lining up with TRBD2. The CDR3 extends over 17 amino acids. Unmatched junction bases numbered 7, after V lost 4 bases and J lost 2 bases. Germline values: CDR1 MNHEY, CDR2 SVGEGT. Here the CDR3 reads CASSSAMTSGTYNEQFF. DNA of the CDR3: TGTGCCAGCAGTTCCGCCATGACTAGCGGGACCTACAATGAGCAGTTCTTC.

V usage is TRBV27 and J usage is TRBJ2-7; possible D gene TRBD1, 5 bases. This CDR3 has 13 residues. Germline CDR1 and CDR2: MNHEY and SMNVEV (reference sequence). The ends were cut back, 3 bases at V and 1 base at J, with 7 bases in the middle. CDR3 sequence reads: CASSLRQSYEQYF. The CDR3 DNA reads TGTGCCAGCAGTTTGCGACAGTCCTACGAGCAGTACTTC.

The chain uses TRBV5-1 and TRBJ1-6; maybe TRBD1 (5 bases). Trimming took 5 bases from V and 10 from J, leaving 16 bases between them. CDR1 and CDR2 from the germline V gene are SGHRS and YFSETQ. This CDR3 spans 14 amino acids. This CDR3 reads CASRRGDSGSPLHF. The CDR3 DNA reads as TGCGCCAGCAGACGGGGGGACTCGGGCTCACCCCTCCACTTT.